The rows below give T cell receptor beta chains drawn from one sample of a study of neurological immune-mediated disorders. TCRdb re-analysed the 5' RACE reads in MiXCR, keeping a single row per CDR3 protein. This table has some 60,000 distinct CDR3 sequences, roughly 10% appearing once. Sequences were obtained from PBMCs. Every receptor here comes from a young man in good health. CDR3s include the opening cysteine and the closing phenylalanine or tryptophan. A D gene is named only where the DNA matches it firmly. A row's size may be missing; if present it is once, few, many or a size class.

CDR3 length: 18; J gene: TRBJ2-5; D gene: TRBD2; clone size: many; V gene: TRBV5-1; CDR3 DNA: TGCGCCAGCAGCTTACAGTACGGGACTAGCGGAATAAAAGAGACCCAGTACTTC; CDR3 protein: CASSLQYGTSGIKETQYF
CDR3 length: 15; J gene: TRBJ2-5; D gene: .; clone size: many; V gene: TRBV5-1; CDR3 DNA: TGCGCCAGCAGCTTGCTTGGCAGGATGGGGGAGACCCAGTACTTC; CDR3 protein: CASSLLGRMGETQYF
CDR3 length: 12; J gene: TRBJ2-3; D gene: .; clone size: many; V gene: TRBV7-9; CDR3 DNA: TGTGCCAGCAGCCGTACCGCAGATACGCAGTATTTT; CDR3 protein: CASSRTADTQYF
CDR3 length: 13; J gene: TRBJ2-7; D gene: .; clone size: .; V gene: TRBV7-8; CDR3 DNA: TGTGCCAGCAGCGCCGCTGTAATCTACGAGCAGTACTTC; CDR3 protein: CASSAAVIYEQYF
CDR3 length: 14; J gene: TRBJ2-4; D gene: .; clone size: many; V gene: TRBV4-2; CDR3 DNA: TGTGCCAGCAGCCAAGAGCAAGGGTGGAACATTCAGTACTTC; CDR3 protein: CASSQEQGWNIQYF
CDR3 length: 13; J gene: TRBJ2-2; D gene: .; clone size: many; V gene: TRBV10-3; CDR3 DNA: TGTGCCATCACGGCGGTGAACACCGGGGAGCTGTTTTTT; CDR3 protein: CAITAVNTGELFF
CDR3 length: 13; J gene: TRBJ1-1; D gene: .; clone size: many; V gene: TRBV27; CDR3 DNA: TGTGCCAGCAGTTTATTGGTGAACACTGAAGCTTTCTTT; CDR3 protein: CASSLLVNTEAFF
CDR3 length: 14; J gene: TRBJ2-7; D gene: TRBD1; clone size: many; V gene: TRBV27; CDR3 DNA: TGTGCCAGCAGTCGGGACAGGGACCCCTACGAGCAGTACTTC; CDR3 protein: CASSRDRDPYEQYF
CDR3 length: 16; J gene: TRBJ1-6; D gene: .; clone size: many; V gene: TRBV15; CDR3 DNA: TGTGCCACCAGCAGAGACACTTTTGGATTAGATTCACCCCTCCACTTT; CDR3 protein: CATSRDTFGLDSPLHF
CDR3 length: 12; J gene: TRBJ2-5; D gene: .; clone size: many; V gene: TRBV11-2; CDR3 DNA: TGTGCCAGCACTCCCGGAGGGGAGACCCAGTACTTC; CDR3 protein: CASTPGGETQYF
CDR3 length: 17; J gene: TRBJ2-1; D gene: TRBD2; clone size: many; V gene: TRBV29-1; CDR3 DNA: TGCAGCGTTGGCAAACTAGCGGGAGGAGGATCCTACAATGAGCAGTTCTTC; CDR3 protein: CSVGKLAGGGSYNEQFF
CDR3 length: 16; J gene: TRBJ2-3; D gene: .; clone size: .; V gene: TRBV5-5; CDR3 DNA: TGTGCCAGCAGCTTGATGGCAGGCCATAGCACAGATACGCAGTATTTT; CDR3 protein: CASSLMAGHSTDTQYF
CDR3 length: 13; J gene: TRBJ1-1; D gene: .; clone size: .; V gene: TRBV7-9; CDR3 DNA: TGTGCCAGCAGCTTACTGGGTACCCAGGGGGCTTTCTTT; CDR3 protein: CASSLLGTQGAFF
CDR3 length: 15; J gene: TRBJ1-5; D gene: TRBD1; clone size: many; V gene: TRBV28; CDR3 DNA: TGTGCCAGCAGCCCGATGACAGGGGGCAATCAGCCCCAGCATTTT; CDR3 protein: CASSPMTGGNQPQHF
CDR3 length: 14; J gene: TRBJ1-3; D gene: .; clone size: few; V gene: TRBV20-1; CDR3 DNA: TGCAGTGCTAGTCCTCCGGTCTCTGGAAACACCATATATTTT; CDR3 protein: CSASPPVSGNTIYF
CDR3 length: 15; J gene: TRBJ1-2; D gene: .; clone size: many; V gene: TRBV7-9; CDR3 DNA: TGTGCCAGCAGCTTGAGAGGTTCCGAGAACTATGGCTACACCTTC; CDR3 protein: CASSLRGSENYGYTF
CDR3 length: 14; J gene: TRBJ2-1; D gene: .; clone size: many; V gene: TRBV27; CDR3 DNA: TGTGCCAGCAGTGGGGGACTGGGTATCAATGAGCAGTTCTTC; CDR3 protein: CASSGGLGINEQFF
CDR3 length: 14; J gene: TRBJ1-3; D gene: .; clone size: many; V gene: TRBV15; CDR3 DNA: TGTGCCACCTCCTTTCGCGGCTCTGGAAACACCATATATTTT; CDR3 protein: CATSFRGSGNTIYF
CDR3 length: 12; J gene: TRBJ2-7; D gene: .; clone size: many; V gene: TRBV4-1; CDR3 DNA: TGCGCCAGCAGCCAGAAACAGGGCGAGCAGTACTTC; CDR3 protein: CASSQKQGEQYF
CDR3 length: 13; J gene: TRBJ2-4; D gene: TRBD2; clone size: many; V gene: TRBV7-9; CDR3 DNA: TGTGCCAGCAGCTTCGGGGGGGAAAACATTCAGTACTTC; CDR3 protein: CASSFGGENIQYF
CDR3 length: 12; J gene: TRBJ2-4; D gene: .; clone size: many; V gene: TRBV7-2; CDR3 DNA: TGTGCCAGCAGTATGGACTTAAACATTCAGTACTTC; CDR3 protein: CASSMDLNIQYF
CDR3 length: 14; J gene: TRBJ1-6; D gene: .; clone size: many; V gene: TRBV20-1; CDR3 DNA: TGCAGTGCTAGAAGTAAAGCAGATAATTCACCCCTCCACTTT; CDR3 protein: CSARSKADNSPLHF
CDR3 length: 15; J gene: TRBJ2-1; D gene: .; clone size: many; V gene: TRBV5-1; CDR3 DNA: TGCGCCAGCAGCTTGAGCCGGGAGCCCATCAATGAGCAGTTCTTC; CDR3 protein: CASSLSREPINEQFF
CDR3 length: 16; J gene: TRBJ2-3; D gene: TRBD1; clone size: many; V gene: TRBV5-1; CDR3 DNA: TGCGCCAGCAGACCCGGGACAGGGTTCGGCACAGATACGCAGTATTTT; CDR3 protein: CASRPGTGFGTDTQYF
CDR3 length: 12; J gene: TRBJ2-3; D gene: .; clone size: many; V gene: TRBV29-1; CDR3 DNA: TGCAGCGCGGGTCCAGAGACAGATACGCAGTATTTT; CDR3 protein: CSAGPETDTQYF
CDR3 length: 17; J gene: TRBJ2-5; D gene: TRBD2; clone size: many; V gene: TRBV3-1; CDR3 DNA: TGTGCCAGCAGCCCTGCTAAACGAGCGGGGGGGCAAGAGACCCAGTACTTC; CDR3 protein: CASSPAKRAGGQETQYF
CDR3 length: 14; J gene: TRBJ2-5; D gene: .; clone size: many; V gene: TRBV12-3/TRBV12-4; CDR3 DNA: TGTGCCAGCAGTTTCTCCGCGGCACAAGAGACCCAGTACTTC; CDR3 protein: CASSFSAAQETQYF
CDR3 length: 13; J gene: TRBJ1-5; D gene: TRBD1; clone size: many; V gene: TRBV30; CDR3 DNA: TGTGCCTATACCGGGACAGGGAATCAGCCCCAGCATTTT; CDR3 protein: CAYTGTGNQPQHF
CDR3 length: 18; J gene: TRBJ2-2; D gene: TRBD1; clone size: many; V gene: TRBV3-1; CDR3 DNA: TGTGCCAGCAGCCAAGTGTGGTACGGATCTGGGACAGCTGGGGAGCTGTTTTTT; CDR3 protein: CASSQVWYGSGTAGELFF
CDR3 length: 18; J gene: TRBJ1-5; D gene: .; clone size: many; V gene: TRBV5-5; CDR3 DNA: TGTGCCAGCAGCTTTCAGACGACTCCTAGGGGAAGCAATCAGCCCCAGCATTTT; CDR3 protein: CASSFQTTPRGSNQPQHF
CDR3 length: 16; J gene: TRBJ2-1; D gene: TRBD2; clone size: many; V gene: TRBV6-4; CDR3 DNA: TGTGCCAGCAGTGAAAGAGTAGGTAGCGGGACGGATGAGCAGTTCTTC; CDR3 protein: CASSERVGSGTDEQFF